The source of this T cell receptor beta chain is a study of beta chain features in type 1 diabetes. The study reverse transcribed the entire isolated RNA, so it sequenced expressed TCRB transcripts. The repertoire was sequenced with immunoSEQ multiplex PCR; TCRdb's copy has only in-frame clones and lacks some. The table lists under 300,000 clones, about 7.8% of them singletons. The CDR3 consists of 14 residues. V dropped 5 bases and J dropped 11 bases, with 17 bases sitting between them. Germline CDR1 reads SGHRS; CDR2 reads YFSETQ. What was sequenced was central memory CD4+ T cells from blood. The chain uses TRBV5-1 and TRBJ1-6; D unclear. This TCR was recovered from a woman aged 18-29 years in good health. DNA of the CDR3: TGCGCCAGCAGATCGGGGAGCCTCGAGACACCCCTCCACTTT. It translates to CASRSGSLETPLHF. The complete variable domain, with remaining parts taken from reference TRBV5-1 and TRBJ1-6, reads KAGVTQTPRYLIKTRGQQVTLSCSPISGHRSVSWYQQTPGQGLQFLFEYFSETQRNKGNFPGRFSGRQFSNSRSEMNVSTLELGDSALYLCASRSGSLETPLHFGNGTRLTVT.